This T cell receptor (beta chain) was identified in a study of T cells in Graves' hyperthyroidism and ophthalmopathy. This clonotype was seen a few times. Fresh 10 ml peripheral blood yielded PBMCs. Amplified TCR beta CDR3 regions derived from RNA transcripts. The HTBI primer set served for first-round RT-PCR of the TCR CDR3. TCRdb called the multiplex PCR reads again in MiXCR, with one record for every CDR3 protein. The repertoire has hundreds of thousands of distinct CDR3 sequences, just under 20% of them found once; the top ten carry 45% to 50%. This TCR was sampled from a man aged 35-49 years with Graves' ophthalmopathy. Specimen: blood.

CDR3 sequence reads: CASSPDLANRPLHF. In DNA, the CDR3 is TGTGCCAGCAGCCCCGACCTGGCGAACCGTCCCCTCCACTTT. The chain employs TRBV3-1 and TRBJ1-6; D is unclear. Trimming left V 4 bases short and J 13 bases short, with 17 bases between. The CDR3 length is 14 residues. Per the germline V gene, CDR1 is LGHDT and CDR2 is YNNKEL (reference sequence).